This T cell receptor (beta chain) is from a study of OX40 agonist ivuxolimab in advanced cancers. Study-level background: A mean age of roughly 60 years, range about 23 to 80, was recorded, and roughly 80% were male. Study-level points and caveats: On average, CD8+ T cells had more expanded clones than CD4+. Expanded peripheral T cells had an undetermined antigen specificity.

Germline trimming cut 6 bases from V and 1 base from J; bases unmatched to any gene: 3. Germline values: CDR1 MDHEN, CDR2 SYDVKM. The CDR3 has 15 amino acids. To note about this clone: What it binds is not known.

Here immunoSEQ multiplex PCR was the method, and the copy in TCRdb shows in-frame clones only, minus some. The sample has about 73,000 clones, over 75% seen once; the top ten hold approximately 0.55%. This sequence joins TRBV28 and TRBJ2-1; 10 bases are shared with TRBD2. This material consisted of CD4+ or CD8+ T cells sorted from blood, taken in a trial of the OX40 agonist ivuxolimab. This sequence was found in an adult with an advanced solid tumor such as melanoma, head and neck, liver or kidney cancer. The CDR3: CASSGLAESYNEQFF. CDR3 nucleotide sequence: TGTGCCAGCAGCGGACTAGCGGAATCCTACAATGAGCAGTTCTTC.